The 13 T cell receptor beta chains listed next were all sequenced from one sample in a study of blood T cell repertoires in COVID-19. Sequencing was performed with immunoSEQ multiplex PCR; in TCRdb, only in-frame clones are kept and a portion is missing. The data hold approximately 70,000 clones, with 85% to 90% observed a single time. Sample: peripheral blood. The receptors stem from a human donor in a cohort sampled during active COVID-19.

The chain is built from TRBV6-2 or TRBV6-3 and TRBJ2-1; 9 nucleotides agree with TRBD2. From germline, CDR1 is MNHEY and CDR2 SVGEGT. V lost 0 bases, J lost 8 bases, and 14 bases stayed unmatched. The CDR3 spans 18 residues. The CDR3 nucleotides are TGTGCCAGCAGTTACTCGAGACTTATTAATAGCGGGGGTCATGAGCAGTTCTTC. This sequence encodes CASSYSRLINSGGHEQFF.

The chain links TRBV4-3 to TRBJ2-3; TRBD2 agrees at 9 bases. The CDR3 is made up of 17 amino acids. Germline V gene lookup returns CDR1 LGHNA and CDR2 YSLEER. With V trimmed by 0 bases and J by 3 bases, 7 bases remained unmatched. CDR3 region: CASSQDGPSGATDTQYF. In DNA form, the CDR3 reads TGCGCCAGCAGCCAAGACGGACCTAGCGGGGCTACAGATACGCAGTATTTT.

The sample holds a few counts of this clone. The genes are TRBV18 and TRBJ1-1; D gene uncertain. The ends were cut back, 4 bases at V and 0 bases at J, with 6 bases in the middle. Looked up from germline, CDR1 is KGHSH and CDR2 is LQKENI. The CDR3 extends over 13 amino acids. The CDR3 DNA reads TGTGCCAGCTCACAAGCGGTGAACACTGAAGCTTTCTTT. It specifies CASSQAVNTEAFF.

The chain combines TRBV7-6 with TRBJ1-4; 7 nucleotides line up with TRBD1. The germline gives CDR1 SGHVS, CDR2 FNYEAQ. Trimming removed 1 base from V and 5 bases from J; junction bases left unmatched: 4. The CDR3 spans 15 residues. CDR3 in DNA: TGTGCCAGCAGCTTAGAACAGGGGAAGAATGAAAAACTGTTTTTT. Amino acid sequence: CASSLEQGKNEKLFF.

The chain employs TRBV7-2 and TRBJ1-5; the D is unclear. V lost 7 bases and J 0 bases, leaving 10 bases between the germline ends. Germline V lookup: CDR1 SGHTA, CDR2 FQGNSA. The CDR3 sequence is 14 residues long. The CDR3, as DNA: TGTGCCAGCACTGCCAGTAATAGCAATCAGCCCCAGCATTTT. Its translation: CASTASNSNQPQHF.

This rearrangement joins TRBV27 to TRBJ2-1, with 8 bases lining up with TRBD1. The CDR3 covers 13 residues. The germline V gene encodes CDR1 MNHEY and CDR2 SMNVEV (reference sequence). The V gene end was trimmed by 4 bases and the J gene end by 15 bases; junction bases not matched to a gene: 11. CDR3 sequence (DNA): TGTGCCAGCAGTTCCGGGACAGGCCTGCCCCCGTTCTTC. Translation: CASSSGTGLPPFF.

This chain joins TRBV7-9 and TRBJ2-1, with a weak D call TRBD2 (5 bases). Trimming removed 6 bases from V and 7 bases from J, with 10 bases in between. The germline V gene encodes CDR1 SEHNR and CDR2 FQNEAQ (reference sequence). The CDR3 loop spans 12 amino acids. This CDR3 is CASSFSVNEQFF. For the CDR3, the DNA is TGTGCCAGCAGTTTTAGCGTAAATGAGCAGTTCTTC.

The V call is TRBV5-6, the J call TRBJ2-1, with 10 bases that match TRBD2. The CDR3 is 16 amino acids. Trimming at V came to 4 bases and at J to 1 base, leaving 5 bases not matched to a gene. CDR1 is SGHDT, CDR2 YYEEEE, per germline. CDR3 sequence: CASSPIAGGSYNEQFF. In nucleotides, the CDR3 is TGTGCCAGCAGCCCGATAGCGGGGGGATCCTACAATGAGCAGTTCTTC.

V gene TRBV15 combines with J gene TRBJ2-2; D is uncertain. Germline CDR1 reads LNHNV; CDR2 reads YYDKDF (reference sequence). The V end was cut by 1 base, the J end by 11 bases, with 5 bases between. This CDR3 has 11 amino acids. CDR3 loop: CATSRGRELFF. CDR3 in DNA: TGTGCCACCAGCAGAGGTAGAGAGCTGTTTTTT.

The rearrangement joins TRBV5-4 to TRBJ1-1; D is possibly TRBD1 (6 bases). This CDR3 contains 16 residues. The germline V gene has CDR1 SGHNT and CDR2 YYREEE (reference sequence). The V and J ends lost 1 base and 4 bases respectively, with 17 bases between them. The CDR3 nucleotides are TGTGCCAGCAGCTTGCCCAGGGGTGATCGGGTCACTGAAGCTTTCTTT. Protein: CASSLPRGDRVTEAFF.

The chain employs TRBV9 and TRBJ2-2, with D possibly matching TRBD1 (6 bases). V was trimmed by 4 bases and J by 0 bases, leaving 10 bases between them. This CDR3 spans 15 amino acids. CDR1 is SGDLS and CDR2 is YYNGEE in the germline V gene. The CDR3 spells CASSPTGTNTGELFF. CDR3 bases: TGTGCCAGCAGCCCTACAGGGACGAACACCGGGGAGCTGTTTTTT.

The chain carries TRBV18 and TRBJ1-2, with a weak D call TRBD1 (6 bases). Trimming pared 2 bases from V and 7 bases from J, leaving 29 bases between. The germline CDR1 and CDR2 sequences are KGHSH and LQKENI. The CDR3 contains 19 residues. DNA of the CDR3: TGTGCCAGCTCACCAGCTAGCGGGGGCGCCTTTGGATTCTTCCGTGGCTACACCTTC. Its protein product is CASSPASGGAFGFFRGYTF.

The rearrangement links TRBV24-1 to TRBJ2-1, with 7 bases identical to TRBD1. CDR1 and CDR2 from the germline V gene are KGHDR and SFDVKD. The CDR3 totals 14 residues. The ends lost 4 bases at V and 7 bases at J; junction bases unmatched: 6. The CDR3 bases are TGTGCCACCAGTGACCCGGGACAGCAGAATGAGCAGTTCTTC. Amino acids: CATSDPGQQNEQFF.